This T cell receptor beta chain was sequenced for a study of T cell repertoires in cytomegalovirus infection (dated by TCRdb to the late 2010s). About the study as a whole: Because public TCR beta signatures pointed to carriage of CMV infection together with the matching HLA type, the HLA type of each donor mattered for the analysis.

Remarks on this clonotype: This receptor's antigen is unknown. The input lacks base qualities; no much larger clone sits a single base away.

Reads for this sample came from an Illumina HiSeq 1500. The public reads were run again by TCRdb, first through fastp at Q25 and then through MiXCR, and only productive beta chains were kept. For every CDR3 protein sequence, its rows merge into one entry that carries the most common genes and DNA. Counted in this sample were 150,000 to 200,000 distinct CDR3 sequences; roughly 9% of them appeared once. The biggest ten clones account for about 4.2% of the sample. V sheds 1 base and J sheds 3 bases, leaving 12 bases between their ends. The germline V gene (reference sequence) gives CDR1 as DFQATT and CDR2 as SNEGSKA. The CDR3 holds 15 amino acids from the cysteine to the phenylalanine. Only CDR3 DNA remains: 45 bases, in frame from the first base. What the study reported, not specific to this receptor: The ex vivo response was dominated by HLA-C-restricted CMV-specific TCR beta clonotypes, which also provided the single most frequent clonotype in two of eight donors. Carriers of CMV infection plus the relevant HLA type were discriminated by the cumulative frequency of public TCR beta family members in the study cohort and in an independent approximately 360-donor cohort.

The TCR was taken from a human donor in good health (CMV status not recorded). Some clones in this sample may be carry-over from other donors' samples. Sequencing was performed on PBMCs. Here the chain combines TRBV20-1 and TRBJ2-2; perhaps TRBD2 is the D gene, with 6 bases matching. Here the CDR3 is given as CSARGHGGDTGELFF. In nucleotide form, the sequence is TGCAGTGCTAGAGGCCACGGCGGGGACACCGGGGAGCTGTTTTTT.